This T cell receptor (beta chain) stems from a study of identical twins. Study-wide results and caveats: There were fewer insertions in abundant cord blood beta clonotypes, but memory repertoires showed no such pattern.

TCRdb re-called the 5' RACE reads through MiXCR, storing one row per CDR3 protein. The table lists 600,000 to 850,000 distinct CDR3 sequences, 15% to 20% of them singletons. This CDR3 has 22 amino acids. Trimming cost V 0 bases and J 3 bases; bases outside gene matches: 17. Germline V lookup: CDR1 LGHDT, CDR2 YNNKEL (reference sequence). With respect to this clonotype: Its target is unknown.

The same data also went into a second study, on T cells expressing NK-cell markers. This second report adds: A range of about 1.0-7.5% of CD8+ T cells consisted of dominant NKG2C+ clonotypes in more than five donors.

The chain couples TRBV3-1 to TRBJ2-3, with 14 bases lining up with TRBD2. Sample: PBMCs. This receptor was identified in a woman aged 18-30 years in good health. The CDR3 DNA is TGTGCCAGCAGCCAAGATTTGGGATACGGGACTAGCGGGAGAGTCGGAACAGATACGCAGTATTTT. This sequence encodes CASSQDLGYGTSGRVGTDTQYF.